This T cell receptor (beta chain) was observed in a study of early T cells in non-severe SARS-CoV-2 infection (dated by TCRdb to 2020 to 2023). In terms of the full investigation: Bulk RNA from unsorted whole blood was used for TCR sequencing, so alpha and beta chains could not be paired.

Including the terminal cysteine and phenylalanine, the CDR3 comprises 14 residues. Only the CDR3 portion is preserved as DNA: 42 bases, with reading frame beginning at the first base. CDR1 and CDR2 were assigned from the germline V gene (reference sequence) as DFQATT and SNEGSKA. Between the V and J ends, shortened by 3 bases and 11 bases respectively, the junction contains 22 bases. Library preparation employed 5' RACE. TCRdb names NextSeq 500 as the instrument used. In the TCR library protocol, unique molecular identifiers were attached to individual cDNA molecules to correct for PCR bias and sequencing error. Both TCR alpha and beta chains were sequenced, and tight co-correlation was observed between alpha and beta sequence abundances in each sample. Turning to the authors' computational methods: Decombinator V4 was used to annotate TCR sequences for V gene, J gene and CDR3. Expanded TCRs were defined as changing significantly between any two time points under a Poisson model with p below 0.0001. TCR abundances were normalised to the total number of TCRs sequenced in each sample and reported as counts per million. TRAV1-2 paired with TRAJ12, TRAJ20 or TRAJ33 defined MAIT TCRs, while TRAV10 paired with TRAJ18 defined iNKT TCRs. VDJdb, accessed 1 November 2021, was searched for CMV, EBV and SARS-CoV-2 annotated TCRs, excluding TCRs annotated for multiple antigens. TCRdb handled the public reads itself, with Q25 trimming in fastp and clone calling in MiXCR, and kept productive beta chains. Rows matching on CDR3 protein sequence are summarized as one entry with the most common DNA and genes. TCRdb, not the authors, supplied the V and J calls. The sample includes 40,000 or so distinct CDR3 sequences, with roughly 12% observed a single time. Around a fifth of the sample goes to the ten largest clones.

Broad study findings and their caveats: VDJdb matching was skewed toward anti-spike CD8 responses and likely underestimated virus-specific expansions, missing private and CD4 specificities.

The table lists this clonotype with many counts. Its antigen is still unknown. There are no base qualities to consult, and no much larger clone falls within one base. This was a case-control study nested in a cohort of healthcare workers in London, UK, who had nasopharyngeal swab PCR tests and blood samples taken every week. Healthcare workers were enrolled in the week of the UK lockdown, from 23 to 31 March 2020, and were followed every week for up to roughly 16 weeks. The sequenced sample was whole blood. This clonotype was sampled from an adult who was a healthcare worker with PCR-confirmed SARS-CoV-2 infection or an uninfected control (not recorded which). The receptor chain draws on TRBV20-1 and TRBJ1-1, with no reliable assignment of the D segment. The nucleotide sequence is given as TGCAGTGCTAGCTCGACCTGGGAACCCATGGAGGCTTTCTTT. The encoded protein is CSASSTWEPMEAFF.